This TCR beta chain stems from a study of graft-versus-host responses after intestinal transplantation. About the study: Among the recipients, all got anti-thymocyte globulin induction and then tacrolimus and steroids for about 3 years.

Study-wide results and caveats: Recipient marrow held GvH clones, some first seen in ileum or blood. Allografts from individuals with graft-donor T cell macrochimerism displayed high graft-versus-host to host-versus-graft clonal ratios. Early after transplant, HvG clones declined as circulating GvH clones peaked.

TCRdb's table, derived via immunoSEQ multiplex PCR, lists solely in-frame clones and lacks some. The sample yields over 100,000 clones, roughly nine tenths seen once. This CDR3 is built from 16 residues. Germline CDR1 and CDR2: SGHAT and FQNNGV. The trim removed 4 bases at V and 6 bases at J, leaving 12 bases unmatched. In regard to this clone: Its antigen is still unknown.

The TCR sequence derives from a human donor who received an intestinal transplant. Sequencing used unstimulated CD4+ T cells sorted from spleen or lymph node cells, obtained before intestinal transplant. V is TRBV11-2 and J is TRBJ2-3, with TRBD2 matching 8 bases. This chain's CDR3 is CASSSGGHYPRDTQYF. The CDR3 DNA is TGTGCCAGCAGCTCGGGGGGGCATTATCCGAGGGATACGCAGTATTTT.